The clone carrying this TCR beta chain was seen more than once but under ten times. This specimen comes from a study of T cells after yellow fever vaccination. 5'RACE template switching generated TCR cDNA, adding a universal primer site and UMIs. Each CDR3 protein is one row after TCRdb ran MiXCR on the 5' RACE reads. The sample records almost 600,000 distinct CDR3 sequences, about 14% being singletons. The clonotype comes from a young man who received the YFV17D yellow fever vaccine. The sample here was PBMCs, taken on the day of the yellow fever booster vaccination.

CDR3: CASSHYESWASGRGQQYF. CDR3 nucleotides: TGTGCCAGCAGCCACTACGAGTCTTGGGCTAGCGGGAGAGGACAGCAGTACTTC. This sequence joins TRBV3-1 and TRBJ2-7, with 10 bases fitting TRBD2. V shed 3 bases, J shed 8 bases, and the junction held 19 bases outside the gene matches. The CDR3 extends over 18 amino acids. The V gene's germline CDR1 is LGHDT and CDR2 YNNKEL (reference sequence).